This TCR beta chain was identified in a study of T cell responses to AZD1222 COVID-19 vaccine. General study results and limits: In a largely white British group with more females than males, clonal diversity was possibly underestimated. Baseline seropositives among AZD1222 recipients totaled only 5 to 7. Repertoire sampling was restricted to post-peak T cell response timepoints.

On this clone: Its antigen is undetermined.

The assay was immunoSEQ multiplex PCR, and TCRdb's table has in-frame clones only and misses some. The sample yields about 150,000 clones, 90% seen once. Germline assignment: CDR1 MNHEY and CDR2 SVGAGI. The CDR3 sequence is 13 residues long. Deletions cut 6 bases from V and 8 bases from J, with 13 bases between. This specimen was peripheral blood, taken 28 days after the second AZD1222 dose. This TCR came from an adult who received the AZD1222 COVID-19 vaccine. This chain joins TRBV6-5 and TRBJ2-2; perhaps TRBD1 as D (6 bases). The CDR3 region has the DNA TGTGCCAGCAGACGGGACAATCAGGGGGAGCTGTTTTTT. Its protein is CASRRDNQGELFF.